This entry is about one T cell receptor (beta chain). Its cognate antigen has yet to be identified. No qualities accompany the bases; no much larger clone lies one base away. The data belong to a study of CD8+ T cells in alopecia areata (dated by TCRdb to 2016 to 2019). The study in broad terms: Treated patients were enrolled in an open-label pilot trial of oral tofacitinib, 5 to 10 mg twice daily, for moderate-to-severe alopecia areata. Tofacitinib was administered for 6 to 18 months, and 6 months of follow-up off drug were then conducted to assess delayed response and recurrence. Disease severity in treated patients was measured with the SALT score, which quantifies the percentage of affected scalp surface area. The study used high-throughput TCRbeta sequencing to examine T cell clonal expansion in alopecia areata, in both the C3H/HeJ mouse model and human patients. In humans, TCRbeta sequencing was performed on scalp tissue and on sorted CD4+ and CD8+ peripheral blood T cells from healthy controls and from patients with patchy or totalis/universalis alopecia areata. Biopsies were taken from tofacitinib-treated patients at baseline and again at 4 and 24 weeks into treatment, and several of those patients also had a later scalp biopsy. Scalp clonality was compared among normal scalp (n=4), patchy alopecia areata scalp (n=8), and alopecia totalis/universalis scalp (n=8). RNA came from the PAXgene miRNA kit for fixed scalp, the miRNeasy kit for PBMCs, and the RNeasy kit for mouse skin. TCRbeta CDR3 regions were amplified by immunoSEQ multiplex PCR with 35 Vbeta forward and 13 Jbeta reverse primers. Broad study findings and their caveats: Many expanded lesional clones were found to persist in scalp and blood during tofacitinib treatment, and relapse after treatment cessation may be partly explained by this persistence. Because the treated cohort was small and included a single nonresponder, larger studies are needed to assess links between baseline CD8+ expansion and response. Unlike mouse skin, where gammadelta T cells dominate, normal human skin contains resident alphabeta T cells that get sequenced too, which complicates analysis of the scalp TCR repertoire. Compared with mice, TCR sequences shared between patients were less clear, possibly partly because of HLA diversity across the patient population. Tofacitinib significantly decreased scalp clonality and the number of expanded CD8+ clones among the top 100 scalp clones. Higher clonality and more expanded CD8+ clones were observed in lesional scalp than in normal scalp, particularly in alopecia totalis/universalis, a finding suggestive of antigenic drive.

Interpreted using the paper, the treatment or condition label stands for: oral pan-JAK inhibitor, 5-10 mg twice daily. Lesional scalp punch biopsies and peripheral blood were obtained from alopecia areata patients. After PBMCs were isolated by density centrifugation and stained for CD3, CD4 and CD8, a FACSAria was used to sort CD4+ and CD8+ T cells. The CDR3 holds 14 amino acids from the cysteine to the phenylalanine. Only the CDR3 part of the read is kept: 42 bases, read in frame from the first base. V sheds 8 bases and J sheds 7 bases, leaving 15 bases between their ends. From the germline V gene, CDR1 is SGHTA and CDR2 is FQGNSA. The library was made by the immunoSEQ multiplex PCR assay. RNA was extracted from all samples and reverse transcribed into cDNA as template for TCR sequencing. SuperScript III was used to make first-strand cDNA, primed with a 2:1 mix of oligo-dT and random hexamers. Amplification bias was assessed with a synthetic immune receptor repertoire, and residual bias was removed computationally. Processing in the source paper ran as follows. Raw reads were preprocessed to remove errors, and CDR3 was defined according to IMGT conventions as the region from the conserved cysteine to phenylalanine. To get clonality, Shannon entropy was normalized by log2 of the number of productive unique TCRs and the result was subtracted from 1. CD4 or CD8 identity of scalp clones was inferred by cross-referencing scalp TCRbeta sequences with sorted blood CD4 and CD8 repertoires. TCRdb mirrors the immuneACCESS table, restricted to in-frame sequences. Some clones are absent from its copies; in checked studies, under half trace to an unresolved V gene, and the reason for the others is unknown. Clonal size and the V and J genes are those of that table, whereas D and trimming came from the DNA. Recorded for this sample are around 300,000 clones; 60% of them occurred a single time. Roughly 0.88% of the sample comes from the top ten.

This TCR derives from a human donor with alopecia areata. This specimen consisted of CD4+ T cells sorted from blood, obtained around week 53, from a patient treated with tofacitinib. The receptor chain draws on TRBV7-2 and TRBJ1-6; the D gene is perhaps TRBD1, on 5 matching bases. The CDR3 amino acid sequence is: CASSARVGNSPLHF. Read as DNA, the sequence is TGTGCCAGCTCCGCCAGGGTCGGAAATTCACCCCTCCACTTT. Reference TRBV7-2 and TRBJ1-6 genes cover what lies past the CDR3, so the full variable domain is GAGVSQSPSNKVTEKGKDVELRCDPISGHTALYWYRQSLGQGLEFLIYFQGNSAPDKSGLPSDRFSAERTGGSVSTLTIQRTQQEDSAVYLCASSARVGNSPLHFGNGTRLTVT.